What follows are 8 T cell receptor beta chains derived from one specimen sequenced in a study of T cells after yellow fever vaccination (dated by TCRdb to between 2018 and 2020). Per the publication, the treatment or condition label means: live attenuated yellow fever vaccine strain. Preparation of the library involved 5' RACE. Sequencing took place on an Illumina HiSeq 2500. TCRdb reworked the public reads: Q25 trimming with fastp, MiXCR clone assembly, productive beta chains retained. All rows with the same CDR3 protein become a single entry with the most common DNA and genes. The sample table contains hundreds of thousands of distinct CDR3 sequences; only one count was recorded for about 13% of them. The top ten constitute about an eighth of the sample. Sample: PBMCs, taken on the day of the yellow fever booster vaccination. The receptors were sampled from a man aged 25 to 40 who received the YFV17D yellow fever vaccine.

This clonotype has more than one count but fewer than ten. The J gene is TRBJ2-7, the V gene TRBV13; 8 positions agree with TRBD2. CDR1 PRHDT and CDR2 FYEKMQ come from the germline V gene (reference sequence). The length of the CDR3 is 16 residues. J lost 1 base, V lost 7 bases, and 12 bases had no gene match. For the CDR3, the DNA is TGTGCCAGCACCCTAAGGGCTAGCGGGTTTTCCTACGAGCAGTACTTC. Translated: CASTLRASGFSYEQYF.

At least ten counts were recorded for this clonotype. The rearrangement uses TRBV18 and TRBJ2-2, with 7 bases that match TRBD1. Germline values: CDR1 KGHSH, CDR2 LQKENI. J lost 0 bases, V lost 6 bases, and 7 bases had no gene match. The CDR3 runs to 16 residues. The CDR3, as DNA: TGTGCCAGCTCGCAACAGGGGCCCGCGAACACCGGGGAGCTGTTTTTT. Protein product: CASSQQGPANTGELFF.

The chain links TRBV4-2 to TRBJ2-1; 12 bases are shared with TRBD2. Germline CDR1 LGHNA, CDR2 YNFKEQ. The CDR3 is 17 residues long. J lost 9 bases, V lost 3 bases, and 12 bases had no gene match. CDR3 amino acids: CASSQKLAGGPSSEQFF. In DNA, the CDR3 is TGTGCCAGCAGCCAGAAACTAGCGGGAGGCCCTTCAAGTGAGCAGTTCTTC.

This chain connects TRBV11-3 to TRBJ2-1, with 10 nucleotides matching TRBD1. The CDR3 loop spans 15 amino acids. CDR1 SGHNT and CDR2 YENEEA come from the germline V gene. V dropped 4 bases and J dropped 10; count of bases not matched to a gene: 10. The CDR3 DNA sequence: TGTGCCAGCAGCTCGCAGGACAGGGGGTTGCGGGAGCAGTTCTTC. Translation: CASSSQDRGLREQFF.

The table lists this clonotype with a few counts. The chain couples TRBV28 to TRBJ2-7; maybe TRBD1 (6 bases). Trimming took off 6 bases at V and 4 bases at J, with 16 bases between the two ends. CDR1 MDHEN and CDR2 SYDVKM come from the germline V gene. The CDR3 is 14 amino acids. For the CDR3, the DNA is TGTGCCAGCAGGGCCTTGGACAGCCTATACGAGCAGTACTTC. Translation gives CASRALDSLYEQYF. Using reference TRBV28 and TRBJ2-7 for the parts outside the CDR3, the full variable domain is DVKVTQSSRYLVKRTGEKVFLECVQDMDHENMFWYRQDPGLGLRLIYFSYDVKMKEKGDIPEGYSVSREKKERFSLILESASTNQTSMYLCASRALDSLYEQYFGPGTRLTVT.

A few counts support this clonotype. This CDR3 reads CASSKGSAQRLAGGTYEQYF. CDR3 in DNA: TGTGCCAGCAGCAAAGGATCAGCACAACGACTAGCGGGAGGGACCTACGAGCAGTACTTC. The chain recombines TRBV21-1 with TRBJ2-7; the D segment call TRBD2 is taken from the table without a DNA check. TRBV21-1 is annotated as a pseudogene. The CDR3 has 20 residues.

V is TRBV29-1 and J is TRBJ2-1, with a weak D call TRBD2 (6 bases). CDR1 and CDR2 from the germline V gene are SQVTM and ANQGSEA. V lost 6 bases and J lost 7, with 22 bases in between. This CDR3 has 15 residues. The CDR3 loop reads CSVASWRGQVNEQFF. The DNA of the CDR3 is TGCAGCGTAGCCTCTTGGAGGGGTCAGGTAAATGAGCAGTTCTTC.

J is TRBJ1-1 and V is TRBV3-1; D possibly corresponds to TRBD1 (5 bases). The CDR3 extends over 14 amino acids. V was clipped by 1 base and J by 7 bases, with 13 bases between them. Germline V gene data show CDR1 as LGHDT and CDR2 as YNNKEL (reference sequence). For the CDR3, the DNA is TGTGCCAGCAGCCAAGGGGAGGGGACGAATGAAGCTTTCTTT. It codes for CASSQGEGTNEAFF.